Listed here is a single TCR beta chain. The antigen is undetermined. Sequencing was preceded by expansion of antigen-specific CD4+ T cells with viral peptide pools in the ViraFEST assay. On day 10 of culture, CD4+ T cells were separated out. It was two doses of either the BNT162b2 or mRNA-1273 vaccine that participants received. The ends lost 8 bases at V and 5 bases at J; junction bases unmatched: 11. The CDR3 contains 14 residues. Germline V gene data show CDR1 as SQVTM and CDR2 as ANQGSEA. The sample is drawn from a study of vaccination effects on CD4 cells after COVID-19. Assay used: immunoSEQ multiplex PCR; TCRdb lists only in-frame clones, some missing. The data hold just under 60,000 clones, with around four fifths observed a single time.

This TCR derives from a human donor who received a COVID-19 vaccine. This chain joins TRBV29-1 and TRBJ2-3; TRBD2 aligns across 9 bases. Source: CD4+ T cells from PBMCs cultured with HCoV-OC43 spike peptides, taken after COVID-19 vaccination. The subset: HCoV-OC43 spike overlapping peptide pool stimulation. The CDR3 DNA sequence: TGCAGCCCCGGCGCTAGCGGGGCAGAAGATACGCAGTATTTT. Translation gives CSPGASGAEDTQYF.